The 27 T cell receptor beta chains in this list originate from one sample, sequenced in a study of cytomegalovirus exposure and HLA in healthy donors. The data were produced by immunoSEQ multiplex PCR, yet TCRdb's version contains in-frame clones alone and is incomplete. The top ten clones hold 4.2% of a sample with under 200,000 clones, roughly 86% of them seen once. The specimen sequenced was PBMCs. These receptors all stem from a man between 18 and 35 years old in good health and CMV-seropositive.

The chain uses TRBV27 and TRBJ2-7; 7 nucleotides match TRBD1. The CDR3 contains 13 residues. The germline V gene encodes CDR1 MNHEY and CDR2 SMNVEV (reference sequence). Germline trimming cut 6 bases from V and 3 bases from J; bases unmatched to any gene: 5. The DNA for the CDR3 is TGTGCCAGCAGCCCGGGGACAGACTACGAGCAGTACTTC. Translation: CASSPGTDYEQYF.

The chain couples TRBV6-1 to TRBJ2-7, with TRBD2 matching 8 bases. The CDR3 is 14 residues long. Trimming removed 3 bases from V and 3 bases from J; junction bases left unmatched: 4. Germline V CDR1 and CDR2: MNHNS, SASEGT. The CDR3 region has the DNA TGTGCCAGCAGTGAGCTAGCGGGCATCTACGAGCAGTACTTC. This translates into CASSELAGIYEQYF.

V is TRBV6-1 and J is TRBJ1-5, with TRBD1 matching 7 bases. Germline V lookup: CDR1 MNHNS, CDR2 SASEGT. This CDR3 spans 14 amino acids. With 5 bases clipped from V and 0 bases from J, the junction kept 1 base outside the gene matches. The CDR3 sequence is CASSWDSSNQPQHF. DNA for the CDR3: TGTGCCAGCAGTTGGGACAGTAGCAATCAGCCCCAGCATTTT.

CDR3 bases: TGTGCCAGCAGGGTACGGGGTGAAAAACTGTTTTTT. This codes for CASRVRGEKLFF. The rearrangement joins TRBV28 to TRBJ1-4; D gene unclear. The CDR3 has 12 amino acids. V dropped 6 bases and J dropped 7 bases, with 9 bases sitting between them. Looked up from germline, CDR1 is MDHEN and CDR2 is SYDVKM.

The CDR3 loop is CSVEDWGTQGAKINEQFF. CDR3 sequence (DNA): TGCAGCGTTGAAGATTGGGGCACACAGGGGGCGAAAATCAATGAGCAGTTCTTC. The chain combines TRBV29-1 with TRBJ2-1; 9 bases line up with TRBD1. The V gene end was trimmed by 0 bases and the J gene end by 6 bases; junction bases not matched to a gene: 15. The CDR3 sequence is 18 residues long. The germline V gene has CDR1 SQVTM and CDR2 ANQGSEA.

The V and J genes are TRBV9 and TRBJ1-4; 9 nucleotides align to TRBD1. The CDR3 runs 14 residues. Germline CDR1 SGDLS, CDR2 YYNGEE. Trimming removed 4 bases from V and 5 bases from J; junction bases left unmatched: 3. CDR3 bases: TGTGCCAGCAGCCTCGACAGGGGGAATGAAAAACTGTTTTTT. This encodes CASSLDRGNEKLFF.

This chain uses TRBV5-4 with TRBJ2-3; the match to TRBD2 covers 13 bases. Trimming cost V 1 base and J 0 bases; bases outside gene matches: 2. CDR3 length: 17 amino acids. CDR1 and CDR2 from the germline V gene are SGHNT and YYREEE (reference sequence). The CDR3 sequence: CASSLLGLAGSTDTQYF. In nucleotides, the CDR3 is TGTGCCAGCAGCTTGTTGGGACTAGCGGGAAGCACAGATACGCAGTATTTT.

This clone came up once. The gene calls are TRBV27 and TRBJ2-7; no definite D call. V lost 0 bases and J lost 6, with 9 bases in between. Germline CDR1 and CDR2: MNHEY and SMNVEV (reference sequence). The CDR3 loop spans 13 amino acids. CDR3 sequence: CASSLSMRSEQYF. CDR3 DNA sequence: TGTGCCAGCAGTTTATCAATGCGAAGCGAGCAGTACTTC.

This sequence joins TRBV27 and TRBJ2-1; TRBD2 agrees at 12 bases. The CDR3 is made up of 14 amino acids. V shed 7 bases, J shed 7 bases, and the junction held 5 bases outside the gene matches. Germline V gene sequence: CDR1 MNHEY, CDR2 SMNVEV (reference sequence). CDR3 loop: CASKLAGGGNEQFF. CDR3 in DNA: TGTGCCAGCAAACTAGCGGGAGGTGGGAATGAGCAGTTCTTC.

The chain is built from TRBV29-1 and TRBJ2-1, with TRBD2 matching over 9 bases. There are 14 residues in the CDR3. V was pared by 7 bases and J by 7 bases, with 11 bases of the junction left unmatched. Germline V lookup: CDR1 SQVTM, CDR2 ANQGSEA. In DNA, the CDR3 is TGCAGCGGTGTTAGCGGGAGATCGAAGAATGAGCAGTTCTTC. Its translation: CSGVSGRSKNEQFF.

The chain carries TRBV28 and TRBJ2-1; possible D gene TRBD2, 5 bases. CDR3 size: 15 residues. Trimming took 4 bases from V and 7 from J, leaving 17 bases between them. CDR1 and CDR2 (germline): MDHEN, SYDVKM. The DNA of the CDR3 is TGTGCCAGCAGTTCAGGACGGGTCCCGGGGAATGAGCAGTTCTTC. Translated, it gives CASSSGRVPGNEQFF.

About this clone: The germline gene is not matched at one end of the junction; a read error may be the cause. The rearrangement uses TRBV29-1 and TRBJ1-5; TRBD1 matches at 8 bases. The CDR3 extends over 14 amino acids. In germline, CDR1 is SQVTM, CDR2 ANQGSEA. The CDR3 is CSVKDRGRNQPQHF. Here the CDR3 DNA reads TGCAGCGTTAAAGACAGGGGACGCAATCAGCCCCAGCATTTT. Combining the CDR3 with reference TRBV29-1 and TRBJ1-5 gives the whole variable domain SAVISQKPSRDICQRGTSLTIQCQVDSQVTMMFWYRQQPGQSLTLIATANQGSEATYESGFVIDKFPISRPNLTFSTLTVSNMSPEDSSIYLCSVKDRGRNQPQHFGDGTRLSIL.

This clone was seen more than once but under ten times. This rearrangement joins TRBV27 to TRBJ2-7, with TRBD2 identical over 12 bases. The germline V gene encodes CDR1 MNHEY and CDR2 SMNVEV (reference sequence). The CDR3 sequence is 15 residues long. V trimming: 5 bases; J trimming: 5 bases; junction bases outside the gene matches: 7. This chain's CDR3 is CASSLRLAGANEQYF. The DNA of the CDR3 is TGTGCCAGCAGTCTCCGACTAGCGGGAGCCAACGAGCAGTACTTC.

The chain carries TRBV29-1 and TRBJ2-7; a weak D match, TRBD1 (6 bases). The V end lost 4 bases, the J end lost 5 bases, and 15 bases lay between the germline ends. CDR3 length: 13 amino acids. CDR1 and CDR2 from the germline V gene are SQVTM and ANQGSEA. The DNA for the CDR3 is TGCAGCGTTGCTTCGGGCAGGGGTAACGAGCAGTACTTC. Residues: CSVASGRGNEQYF.

This clone was found a few times. The chain employs TRBV6-5 and TRBJ1-2; 9 positions match TRBD1. Germline V gene lookup returns CDR1 MNHEY and CDR2 SVGAGI. This CDR3 is built from 14 residues. With V trimmed by 6 bases and J by 8 bases, 10 bases remained unmatched. The CDR3 DNA sequence: TGTGCCAGCAGCTCTCCGGGACAGGGAGGCGGCTACACCTTC. It yields the protein CASSSPGQGGGYTF.

The rearrangement links TRBV18 to TRBJ2-3; TRBD2 agrees at 10 bases. CDR1 KGHSH and CDR2 LQKENI come from the germline V gene. V lost 3 bases and J lost 3; bases outside the gene matches: 9. The CDR3 spans 17 residues. The CDR3 reads CASSPSIKLAGTDTQYF. The CDR3 coding sequence is TGTGCCAGCTCACCCTCAATAAAACTAGCGGGAACAGATACGCAGTATTTT.

V is TRBV5-5 and J is TRBJ2-3; D is possibly TRBD2 (6 bases). This CDR3 has 15 amino acids. Germline V gene lookup returns CDR1 SGHKS and CDR2 YYEKEE (reference sequence). V was cut by 2 bases and J by 3 bases, with 13 bases left in between. In DNA, the CDR3 is TGTGCCAGCAGCTTCCCGGGGGAGGCGACAGATACGCAGTATTTT. Translation gives CASSFPGEATDTQYF.

The sample holds one count of this clone. CDR3 bases: TGTGCCAGCAGTTGGGGGCTTACAGATACGCAGTATTTT. Translated: CASSWGLTDTQYF. The J gene is TRBJ2-3, the V gene TRBV5-4, with a possible D match to TRBD1 (6 bases). This CDR3 comprises 13 residues. V dropped 5 bases and J dropped 3 bases, with 10 bases sitting between them. Per germline, CDR1 SGHNT and CDR2 YYREEE (reference sequence).

V is TRBV9 and J is TRBJ2-1; the D is unclear. Per the germline V gene, CDR1 is SGDLS and CDR2 is YYNGEE. The V and J ends lost 3 bases and 6 bases respectively, with 13 bases between them. The CDR3 totals 14 residues. The CDR3 DNA sequence: TGTGCCAGCAGCGAGTTCAATTCGGTCAATGAGCAGTTCTTC. Translated: CASSEFNSVNEQFF. Looking up the rest from reference TRBV9 and TRBJ2-1 gives the full variable domain: DSGVTQTPKHLITATGQRVTLRCSPRSGDLSVYWYQQSLDQGLQFLIQYYNGEERAKGNILERFSAQQFPDLHSELNLSSLELGDSALYFCASSEFNSVNEQFFGPGTRLTVL.

CDR3 protein: CASSWDRSGTGELFF. Here the CDR3 DNA reads TGTGCCAGCAGCTGGGACAGATCGGGGACCGGGGAGCTGTTTTTT. The chain is built from TRBV7-3 and TRBJ2-2; 7 bases line up with TRBD1. The J segment lost 5 bases and the V segment lost 4 bases, leaving 7 bases of the junction unmatched. The CDR3 runs 15 residues. CDR1 is SGHTA, CDR2 FQGTGA, per germline.

V usage is TRBV4-1 and J usage is TRBJ2-2; 8 bases match TRBD2. This CDR3 has 19 residues. Germline lookup yields CDR1 MGHRA and CDR2 YSYEKL. V lost 2 bases, J lost 6 bases, and 17 bases stayed unmatched. CDR3 sequence reads: CASSQIYQSGGARSGELFF. The CDR3 DNA reads TGCGCCAGCAGCCAAATTTATCAGTCGGGGGGGGCGCGTTCCGGGGAGCTGTTTTTT.

The rearrangement links TRBV7-9 to TRBJ1-4, with TRBD1 identical over 8 bases. This CDR3 has 14 amino acids. Germline loops: CDR1 SEHNR, CDR2 FQNEAQ (reference sequence). Germline trimming cut 4 bases from V and 6 bases from J; bases unmatched to any gene: 4. The CDR3 sequence: CASSSGQGYEKLFF. The DNA of the CDR3 is TGTGCCAGCAGCTCCGGACAGGGCTATGAAAAACTGTTTTTT.

V is TRBV5-1 and J is TRBJ2-7, with 7 bases aligning to TRBD1. Germline CDR1 SGHRS, CDR2 YFSETQ. The CDR3 covers 13 residues. With V trimmed by 4 bases and J by 7 bases, 8 bases remained unmatched. CDR3 sequence reads: CASSARTGDEQYF. In nucleotides, the CDR3 is TGCGCCAGCAGCGCGAGAACAGGGGATGAGCAGTACTTC.

The chain uses TRBV5-1 and TRBJ2-3; 9 bases fit TRBD2. Germline CDR1 SGHRS, CDR2 YFSETQ. This CDR3 region has 17 residues. The trim removed 1 base at V and 2 bases at J, leaving 8 bases unmatched. CDR3 coding DNA: TGCGCCAGCAGCTTGTCGGGCAGGGGACTAGCCACAGATACGCAGTATTTT. As protein: CASSLSGRGLATDTQYF.

The V gene is TRBV18, the J gene TRBJ2-1; 9 bases are shared with TRBD1. With 1 base clipped from V and 6 bases from J, the junction kept 16 bases outside the gene matches. The CDR3 loop spans 19 amino acids. Germline V CDR1 and CDR2: KGHSH, LQKENI. CDR3 in amino acids: CASSPRGQGMTGTANEQFF. The CDR3 DNA sequence: TGTGCCAGCTCACCACGAGGACAGGGGATGACGGGAACCGCCAATGAGCAGTTCTTC.

The rearrangement joins TRBV7-8 to TRBJ1-1; 7 bases line up with TRBD1. Germline V gives CDR1 SGHVS, CDR2 FQNEAQ. This CDR3 is built from 14 residues. V shed 4 bases, J shed 5 bases, and the junction held 7 bases outside the gene matches. CDR3 residues: CASSYTSTGTEAFF. The CDR3 nucleotides are TGTGCCAGCAGCTACACCTCGACAGGGACTGAAGCTTTCTTT.

The chain carries TRBV7-9 and TRBJ1-1; TRBD1 matches at 9 bases. The CDR3 has 17 residues. Losses at the gene ends were 7 bases for V and 5 bases for J; bases not matched to a gene: 17. Germline loops: CDR1 SEHNR, CDR2 FQNEAQ (reference sequence). The CDR3 bases are TGTGCCAGCACCAGCCCCCTTACCGGGACAGGGTTAACTGAAGCTTTCTTT. It codes for CASTSPLTGTGLTEAFF.